These 5 T cell receptor beta chains originate from one sample sequenced in a study of blood T cell repertoires in COVID-19. Profiled with immunoSEQ multiplex PCR; TCRdb holds only in-frame clones, not every one. The table has 100,000 or so clones, about four fifths seen once; the top ten hold roughly 37%. Sequenced sample: peripheral blood. These receptors came from a man at least 80 years old with acute or convalescent COVID-19.

V is TRBV10-3 and J is TRBJ2-7; TRBD1 aligns across 12 bases. In germline, CDR1 is ENHRY, CDR2 SYGVKD. The CDR3 is made up of 16 amino acids. Trimming at V came to 10 bases and at J to 0 bases, leaving 10 bases not matched to a gene. The CDR3 region is CATGTGGYSSSYEQYF. Written as DNA, the CDR3 is TGTGCCACCGGGACAGGGGGCTACTCGAGCTCCTACGAGCAGTACTTC.

The V call is TRBV5-1, the J call TRBJ2-1, with TRBD2 identical over 7 bases. After removal of 4 bases from V and 1 base from J, the junction contained 8 bases not matched to a gene. Germline lookup yields CDR1 SGHRS and CDR2 YFSETQ. This CDR3 comprises 16 residues. CDR3 DNA sequence: TGCGCCAGCAGCCCAAGCGGGACCCTATCCTACAATGAGCAGTTCTTC. Protein: CASSPSGTLSYNEQFF.

The chain uses TRBV7-2 and TRBJ2-5; 12 bases agree with TRBD1. This CDR3 has 15 amino acids. The V and J ends lost 5 bases and 4 bases, in that order; junction bases with no gene match: 5. The V gene's germline CDR1 is SGHTA and CDR2 FQGNSA. For the CDR3, the DNA is TGTGCCAGCAGCCTGGGACAGGGGGCCGGAGAGACCCAGTACTTC. It is translated as CASSLGQGAGETQYF.

J is TRBJ1-1 and V is TRBV12-5; D remains unclear. Trimming cost V 6 bases and J 5 bases, with 10 bases left between them. The CDR3 runs to 12 residues. Looked up from germline, CDR1 is LGHNT and CDR2 is FRNRAP. The CDR3: CASGRTATEAFF. DNA of the CDR3: TGTGCTAGTGGACGAACAGCTACTGAAGCTTTCTTT.

The CDR3 loop is CSVVGGANTIYF. In nucleotides, the CDR3 is TGCAGCGTTGTGGGGGGGGCGAACACCATATATTTT. J is TRBJ1-3 and V is TRBV29-1; tentative D call: TRBD1 (6 bases). Germline V gene lookup returns CDR1 SQVTM and CDR2 ANQGSEA. The CDR3 has 12 residues. Trimming shortened V by 4 bases and J by 7 bases, and 11 bases separated the two germline ends.